A selection of T cell receptor beta chains follows, all from one sample in a study of a mutant IDH1 vaccine in newly diagnosed glioma. No antigen has been assigned to these receptors. The method was immunoSEQ multiplex PCR; TCRdb's version includes in-frame clones alone and lacks a portion of them. There are tens of thousands of clones in the sample; 85% to 95% occur only once, and about 2.1% lies in the top ten. The sequenced sample was PBMCs, obtained from a glioma patient whose treatment included an IDH1 peptide vaccine. Receptor source: a man between 50 and 59 years old with glioma. Each CDR3 is given with its conserved first and last residue.

TRBJ1-5 | 14 | TRBV5-6 | CASSFRDSNQPQHF
TRBJ1-5 | 14 | TRBV7-2 | CASSGQGAGQPQHF
TRBJ1-5 | 13 | TRBV10-3 | CAAGQGGDQPQHF
TRBJ1-3 | 15 | TRBV9 | CASSAITGSGNTIYF
TRBJ2-7 | 14 | TRBV19 | CASSIRGFSYEQYF
TRBJ1-5 | 16 | TRBV28 | CASRGRGQGLNQPQHF
TRBJ2-2 | 13 | TRBV11-1 | CASNQDNTGELFF
TRBJ2-2 | 16 | TRBV4-1 | CASSQVSSGGGGELFF
TRBJ1-5 | 12 | TRBV19 | CASSYSNQPQHF
TRBJ2-3 | 16 | TRBV6-5 | CASSYQGATSTDTQYF
TRBJ1-2 | 16 | TRBV28 | CASSLVQGANPIGYTF
TRBJ1-4 | 14 | TRBV5-1 | CASSLERANEKLFF
TRBJ2-5 | 15 | TRBV9 | CASSVGAGVQETQYF
TRBJ2-1 | 16 | TRBV28 | CASRRPPGQRRNEQFF
TRBJ1-1 | 12 | TRBV14 | CASSPTWTGGFF
TRBJ2-7 | 15 | TRBV30 | CAWSPHPGQGYEQYF
TRBJ2-1 | 14 | TRBV9 | CASSVGLIYNEQFF
TRBJ2-3 | 14 | TRBV5-1 | CASSPGLSVDTQYF
TRBJ1-4 | 14 | TRBV11-2 | CASSLPVRDEKLFF
TRBJ1-2 | 15 | TRBV28 | CASSPPGGGGYGYTF
TRBJ1-2 | 14 | TRBV18 | CASSPQTGPNGYTF
TRBJ2-7 | 14 | TRBV7-2 | CASSAGGRNYEQYF
TRBJ1-2 | 17 | TRBV18 | CASSPRTLTGGVHGYTF
TRBJ2-7 | 13 | TRBV19 | CASSSPQGYEQYF
TRBJ2-3 | 12 | TRBV18 | CASSPTADTQYF
TRBJ1-5 | 16 | TRBV10-3 | CAISARGGTSNQPQHF
TRBJ2-1 | 14 | TRBV18 | CASSPGGSYNEQFF
TRBJ1-1 | 15 | TRBV9 | CASSDTGGIDTEAFF
TRBJ2-7 | 13 | TRBV6-6 | CASSYEGGAEQYF
TRBJ1-3 | 15 | TRBV7-2 | CASSHGTASGNTIYF
TRBJ1-3 | 15 | TRBV11-2 | CASSLDPGQTYTIYF
TRBJ1-6 | 14 | TRBV28 | CASSRGQGGSPLHF
TRBJ2-1 | 12 | TRBV25-1 | CASEEASNEQFF
TRBJ2-2 | 17 | TRBV5-4 | CASSPLDRALSTGELFF
TRBJ2-1 | 18 | TRBV7-9 | CASSLPNEERRGYNEQFF
TRBJ2-5 | 13 | TRBV9 | CASSVDRQETQYF
TRBJ2-3 | 13 | TRBV15 | CATREGTIDTQYF
TRBJ1-1 | 14 | TRBV30 | CAWSRPPANTEAFF
TRBJ1-5 | 15 | TRBV28 | CASSRGTGDSQPQHF
TRBJ1-6 | 12 | TRBV7-9 | CASSQPNSPLHF
TRBJ2-1 | 15 | TRBV25-1 | CASTQDREARNEQFF
TRBJ2-7 | 16 | TRBV21-1 | CASSKRFRTGTYEQYF
TRBJ2-3 | 15 | TRBV6-5 | CASSYSGTNTDTQYF
TRBJ2-7 | 14 | TRBV7-2 | CASSRDPRDHEQYF
TRBJ2-3 | 12 | TRBV28 | CASSPTGTQRYF
TRBJ2-5 | 16 | TRBV5-8 | CASSPLYGKNQETQYF
TRBJ2-3 | 15 | TRBV9 | CASSGGGLSTDTQYF
TRBJ2-3 | 14 | TRBV4-1 | CASSQEVAWTRQYF
TRBJ1-5 | 15 | TRBV2 | CASTPTGGVFQPQHF
TRBJ2-7 | 16 | TRBV5-1 | CASSLEATLDPREQYF
TRBJ2-7 | 14 | TRBV5-5 | CASSLEVPVYEQYF
TRBJ2-5 | 14 | TRBV7-8 | CASSFRQLQETQYF
TRBJ1-6 | 13 | TRBV30 | CAWSLNYNSPLHF
TRBJ1-4 | 14 | TRBV19 | CASRQTGGHEKLFF
TRBJ1-6 | 18 | TRBV4-1 | CASSQELQGFDHNSPLHF
TRBJ2-7 | 15 | TRBV4-1 | CASSQAPQSSYEQYF
TRBJ2-5 | 14 | TRBV7-9 | CASSPPGLQETQYF
TRBJ1-5 | 15 | TRBV9 | CASSAGGGHGQPQHF
TRBJ1-1 | 13 | TRBV11-1 | CASSSQGNTEAFF